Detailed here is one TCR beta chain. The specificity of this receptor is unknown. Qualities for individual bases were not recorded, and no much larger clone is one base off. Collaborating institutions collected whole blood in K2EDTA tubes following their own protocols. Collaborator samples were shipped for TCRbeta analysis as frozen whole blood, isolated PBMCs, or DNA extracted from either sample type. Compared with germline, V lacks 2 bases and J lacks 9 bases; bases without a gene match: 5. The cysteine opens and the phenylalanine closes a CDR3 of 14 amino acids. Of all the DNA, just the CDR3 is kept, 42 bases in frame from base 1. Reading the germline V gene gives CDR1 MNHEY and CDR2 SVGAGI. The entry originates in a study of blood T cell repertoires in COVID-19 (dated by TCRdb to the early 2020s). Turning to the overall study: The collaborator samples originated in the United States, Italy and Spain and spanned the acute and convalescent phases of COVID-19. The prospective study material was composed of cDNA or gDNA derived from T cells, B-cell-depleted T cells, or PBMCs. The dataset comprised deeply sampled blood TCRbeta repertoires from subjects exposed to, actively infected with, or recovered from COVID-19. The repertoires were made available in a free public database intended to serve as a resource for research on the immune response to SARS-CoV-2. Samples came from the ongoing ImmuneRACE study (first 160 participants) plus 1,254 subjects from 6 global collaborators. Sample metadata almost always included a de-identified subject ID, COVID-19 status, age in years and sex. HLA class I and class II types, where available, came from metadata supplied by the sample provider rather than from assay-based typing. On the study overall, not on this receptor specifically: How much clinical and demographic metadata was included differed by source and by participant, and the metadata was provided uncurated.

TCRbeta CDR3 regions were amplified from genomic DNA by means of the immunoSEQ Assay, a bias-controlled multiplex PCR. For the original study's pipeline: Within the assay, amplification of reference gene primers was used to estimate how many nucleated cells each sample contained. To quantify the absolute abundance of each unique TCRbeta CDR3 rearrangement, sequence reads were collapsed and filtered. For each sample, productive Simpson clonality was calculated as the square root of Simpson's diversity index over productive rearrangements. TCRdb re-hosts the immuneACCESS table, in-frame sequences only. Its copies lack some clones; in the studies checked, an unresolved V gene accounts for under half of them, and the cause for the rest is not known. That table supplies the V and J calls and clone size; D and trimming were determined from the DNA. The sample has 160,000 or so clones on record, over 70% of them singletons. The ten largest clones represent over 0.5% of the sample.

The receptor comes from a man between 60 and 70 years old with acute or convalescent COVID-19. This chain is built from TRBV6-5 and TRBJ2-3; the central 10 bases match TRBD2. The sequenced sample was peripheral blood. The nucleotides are TGTGCCAGCAGTTACGACGGACTAGCGGCGACGCAGTATTTT. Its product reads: CASSYDGLAATQYF.